The 5 T cell receptor beta chains given below trace back to one sample, sequenced in a study of cytomegalovirus exposure and HLA in healthy donors. A multiplex PCR was run with 60 Vbeta primers and 13 Jbeta primers. Clones were read by immunoSEQ multiplex PCR, and TCRdb kept only the in-frame ones, dropping some. The table includes more than 150,000 clones, roughly three quarters detected once. The specimen sequenced was PBMCs. Every receptor here comes from a woman in her forties in good health and CMV-seropositive.

Remarks on this clone: Its ends do not fully match the called genes, so a read error is possible. The V and J genes are TRBV7-9 and TRBJ2-5; maybe TRBD2 (6 bases). Germline V lookup: CDR1 SEHNR, CDR2 FQNEAQ (reference sequence). The CDR3 runs to 13 residues. In nucleotides, the CDR3 is TGTTCCAGCAGCCGGGACTACCAAGAGACCCAGTACTTC. It translates to CSSSRDYQETQYF.

This chain links TRBV9 with TRBJ2-7, with 8 nucleotides matching TRBD2. CDR1 is SGDLS, CDR2 YYNGEE, per germline. The CDR3 runs to 15 residues. The junction had 5 bases not matched to a gene; V was cut back by 0 bases and J by 3 bases. Written as DNA, the CDR3 is TGTGCCAGCAGCGTAGATACTAGCGGCTACTACGAGCAGTACTTC. Protein sequence: CASSVDTSGYYEQYF.

The rearrangement uses TRBV28 and TRBJ1-2; no firm D call. CDR3 length: 16 amino acids. The V end lost 7 bases, the J end lost 5 bases, and 23 bases lay between the germline ends. The germline gives CDR1 MDHEN, CDR2 SYDVKM. CDR3: CASIPEGGFPGYGYTF. CDR3 DNA: TGTGCCAGCATCCCTGAGGGTGGCTTTCCAGGATATGGCTACACCTTC.

This chain connects TRBV4-2 to TRBJ2-1; D is possibly TRBD2 (6 bases). This CDR3 region has 16 residues. Germline CDR1 LGHNA, CDR2 YNFKEQ. With 5 bases removed from V and 0 bases from J, the gap between germline ends came to 14 bases. The CDR3, as DNA: TGTGCCAGCAGCACCTTAGCGGAGGGCTCCTACAATGAGCAGTTCTTC. This sequence encodes CASSTLAEGSYNEQFF.

This clone was recorded a few times. This chain links TRBV11-2 with TRBJ1-1; 7 bases map to TRBD1. Germline loops: CDR1 SGHAT, CDR2 FQNNGV. With V trimmed by 6 bases and J by 1 base, 5 bases remained unmatched. CDR3 length: 14 amino acids. CDR3 in amino acids: CASSRGQPNTEAFF. In nucleotides, the CDR3 is TGTGCCAGCAGTAGGGGACAGCCGAACACTGAAGCTTTCTTT. Variable domain in full (rest from reference TRBV11-2 and TRBJ1-1): EAGVAQSPRYKIIEKRQSVAFWCNPISGHATLYWYQQILGQGPKLLIQFQNNGVVDDSQLPKDRFSAERLKGVDSTLKIQPAKLEDSAVYLCASSRGQPNTEAFFGQGTRLTVV.